The next 17 T cell receptor beta chains were all read from a single sample in a study of blood T cell repertoires in COVID-19. Here immunoSEQ multiplex PCR was the method, and the copy in TCRdb shows in-frame clones only, minus some. The sample yields 98,000 or so clones, roughly nine tenths seen once. Sequenced: peripheral blood. These receptors came from a human donor in a cohort sampled during active COVID-19.

The chain uses TRBV2 and TRBJ2-3, with TRBD1 identical over 7 bases. This CDR3 spans 14 amino acids. The germline gives CDR1 SNHLY, CDR2 FYNNEI. Losses at the gene ends were 8 bases for V and 5 bases for J; bases not matched to a gene: 10. The CDR3 bases are TGTGCCAGCGACCGAAGGGGGCCAGGAGATACGCAGTATTTT. This encodes CASDRRGPGDTQYF.

The chain carries TRBV28 and TRBJ2-7, with 9 bases matching TRBD2. CDR1 is MDHEN and CDR2 is SYDVKM in the germline V gene. The CDR3 totals 12 residues. The CDR3 sequence: CSTSGYSYEQYF. The CDR3 DNA sequence: TGTTCCACTAGCGGGTACTCCTACGAGCAGTACTTC.

The rearrangement uses TRBV6-5 and TRBJ1-2; maybe TRBD1 (5 bases). V lost 7 bases and J lost 9, with 15 bases in between. Germline CDR1 and CDR2: MNHEY and SVGAGI. The CDR3 covers 12 residues. CDR3 protein: CASKTGDGRYTF. The CDR3 nucleotides are TGTGCCAGCAAAACGGGGGACGGGCGCTACACCTTC.

The chain joins TRBV5-1 to TRBJ2-7; 7 bases map to TRBD1. The CDR3 length is 14 residues. The V segment lost 0 bases and the J segment 0 bases; nucleotides outside the gene matches: 0. The germline V gene has CDR1 SGHRS and CDR2 YFSETQ. The CDR3: CASSLAGGSYEQYF. CDR3 DNA: TGCGCCAGCAGCTTGGCAGGGGGCTCCTACGAGCAGTACTTC.

This chain links TRBV28 with TRBJ1-2; D not resolved. Germline CDR1 MDHEN, CDR2 SYDVKM. Trimming took off 0 bases at V and 0 bases at J, with 8 bases between the two ends. This CDR3 spans 15 amino acids. CDR3 bases: TGTGCCAGCAGTTTATGGAGGGTCACTAACTATGGCTACACCTTC. This sequence encodes CASSLWRVTNYGYTF.

The chain combines TRBV9 with TRBJ2-2; D is perhaps TRBD2 (5 bases). There are 15 residues in the CDR3. From germline, CDR1 is SGDLS and CDR2 YYNGEE. V was pared by 3 bases and J by 3 bases, with 12 bases between. CDR3 sequence: CASSALVGDTGELFF. Here the CDR3 DNA reads TGTGCCAGCAGCGCCCTTGTCGGGGACACCGGGGAGCTGTTTTTT.

The sample holds a few counts of this clone. The chain employs TRBV21-1 and TRBJ2-7; the DNA was not used to check the table's D call, TRBD2. TRBV21-1 is a recognized pseudogene. The CDR3 has 13 amino acids. CDR3: CASVRRASYEQYF. CDR3 nucleotide sequence: TGTGCCAGCGTCAGGAGGGCCTCCTACGAGCAGTACTTC.

Only one count was recorded for this clone. The chain has TRBV2 and TRBJ2-3, with D possibly matching TRBD1 (6 bases). This CDR3 region has 12 residues. The germline V gene encodes CDR1 SNHLY and CDR2 FYNNEI. V shed 3 bases and J shed 9 bases, with 10 bases lying between them. The CDR3 region is CASSDRDITQYF. The CDR3 nucleotides are TGTGCCAGCAGTGACCGGGACATCACGCAGTATTTT.

The chain uses TRBV25-1 and TRBJ2-1, with 9 bases matching TRBD2. The V segment lost 11 bases and the J segment 5 bases; nucleotides outside the gene matches: 7. Germline CDR1 is MGHDK and CDR2 is SYGVNS. This CDR3 has 13 amino acids. The CDR3 loop is CASGLAGNNEQFF. Written as DNA, the CDR3 is TGTGCCTCCGGCCTAGCGGGGAACAATGAGCAGTTCTTC.

This chain connects TRBV9 to TRBJ2-7; 7 nucleotides align to TRBD2. Germline loops: CDR1 SGDLS, CDR2 YYNGEE. V lost 0 bases and J lost 4; bases outside the gene matches: 7. The CDR3 is 15 residues long. Here the CDR3 DNA reads TGTGCCAGCAGCGTAGCCGCGGGAGCGACATACGAGCAGTACTTC. This encodes CASSVAAGATYEQYF. Combining the CDR3 with reference TRBV9 and TRBJ2-7 gives the whole variable domain DSGVTQTPKHLITATGQRVTLRCSPRSGDLSVYWYQQSLDQGLQFLIQYYNGEERAKGNILERFSAQQFPDLHSELNLSSLELGDSALYFCASSVAAGATYEQYFGPGTRLTVT.

This chain joins TRBV6-5 and TRBJ1-2; 8 positions agree with TRBD1. Losses at the gene ends were 4 bases for V and 9 bases for J; bases not matched to a gene: 7. This CDR3 is 13 amino acids long. Germline CDR1 is MNHEY and CDR2 is SVGAGI. As DNA, the CDR3 is TGTGCCAGCAGTTCATCTGGGACAGGACGCTACACCTTC. As protein: CASSSSGTGRYTF.

The genes are TRBV12-3 or TRBV12-4 and TRBJ2-2; D is perhaps TRBD2 (6 bases). The CDR3 is 13 amino acids. Trimming took 4 bases from V and 5 from J, leaving 8 bases between them. DNA of the CDR3: TGTGCCAGCAGTTCCCGGGGGACCGGGGAGCTGTTTTTT. Its translation is CASSSRGTGELFF.

The rearrangement links TRBV13 to TRBJ2-2; D possibly corresponds to TRBD1 (5 bases). The CDR3 consists of 16 residues. The V end was cut by 2 bases, the J end by 0 bases, with 10 bases between. Germline CDR1 PRHDT, CDR2 FYEKMQ (reference sequence). This CDR3 reads CASSLNRGTNTGELFF. DNA for the CDR3: TGTGCCAGCAGCTTAAATAGGGGTACGAACACCGGGGAGCTGTTTTTT.

The sample holds one count of this clone. The chain joins TRBV9 to TRBJ1-1; TRBD1 matches 7 bases. Germline CDR1 reads SGDLS; CDR2 reads YYNGEE. V gave up 3 bases and J gave up 4 bases; unmatched junction bases: 9. The CDR3 is 15 amino acids. This CDR3 reads CASSEHSSGGTEAFF. The CDR3 coding sequence is TGTGCCAGCAGCGAGCATTCCTCAGGGGGCACTGAAGCTTTCTTT.

The genes are TRBV3-1 (or the pseudogene TRBV3-2) and TRBJ2-4, with D possibly being TRBD1 (5 bases). Germline V gene sequence: CDR1 LGHDT, CDR2 YNNKEL (reference sequence). Trimming removed 4 bases at V and 8 bases at J, with 15 bases between. The CDR3 consists of 14 residues. The CDR3 bases are TGTGCCAGCAGCCTTCTTCCAGGGTCGGACATTCAGTACTTC. This sequence encodes CASSLLPGSDIQYF.

The gene calls are TRBV3-1 (or the pseudogene TRBV3-2) and TRBJ1-1; the D gene is possibly TRBD1 (6 bases). The CDR3 contains 21 residues. Per the germline V gene, CDR1 is LGHDT and CDR2 is YNNKEL (reference sequence). Between the trimmed V and J ends, which lost 1 base and 2 bases, there was a span of 29 bases. CDR3 region: CASSQVTSRGAIGGPNTEAFF. The CDR3 bases are TGTGCCAGCAGCCAAGTTACATCCCGGGGGGCGATAGGCGGACCTAACACTGAAGCTTTCTTT.

The V and J genes are TRBV20-1 and TRBJ2-2, with D tentatively TRBD1 (5 bases). The CDR3 contains 15 residues. The germline V gene encodes CDR1 DFQATT and CDR2 SNEGSKA (reference sequence). V lost 3 bases and J lost 3, with 14 bases in between. The CDR3 is CSASGQGPHTGELFF. The CDR3 DNA follows: TGCAGTGCTAGTGGGCAGGGCCCCCACACCGGGGAGCTGTTTTTT.